This TCR beta chain appears in the sequencing data of a study of patients and donors after allogeneic stem cell transplantation. TCRdb redid the calling of the RT-PCR reads with MiXCR, one entry per CDR3 protein. The repertoire holds 150,000 or so distinct CDR3 sequences, 24% seen once, with 20% to 30% in the top ten. The CDR3 is 15 residues long. In germline, CDR1 is SGHRS, CDR2 YFSETQ. Trimming removed 4 bases from V and 2 bases from J, with 13 bases in between. The genes are TRBV5-1 and TRBJ1-5, with D hard to call. What was sequenced was blood, either unsorted or a sorted T cell fraction (not recorded which). The source is a human donor who was either an allogeneic HSCT recipient or a stem cell or donor lymphocyte infusion donor (not recorded which). It is not recorded whose cells these are; they may come from a transplant donor. CDR3 DNA sequence: TGCGCCAGCAGCCCCGGGCTCCGGGGCAATCAGCCCCAGCATTTT. It codes for CASSPGLRGNQPQHF. Full variable domain (outside the CDR3, taken from reference TRBV5-1 and TRBJ1-5): KAGVTQTPRYLIKTRGQQVTLSCSPISGHRSVSWYQQTPGQGLQFLFEYFSETQRNKGNFPGRFSGRQFSNSRSEMNVSTLELGDSALYLCASSPGLRGNQPQHFGDGTRLSIL.